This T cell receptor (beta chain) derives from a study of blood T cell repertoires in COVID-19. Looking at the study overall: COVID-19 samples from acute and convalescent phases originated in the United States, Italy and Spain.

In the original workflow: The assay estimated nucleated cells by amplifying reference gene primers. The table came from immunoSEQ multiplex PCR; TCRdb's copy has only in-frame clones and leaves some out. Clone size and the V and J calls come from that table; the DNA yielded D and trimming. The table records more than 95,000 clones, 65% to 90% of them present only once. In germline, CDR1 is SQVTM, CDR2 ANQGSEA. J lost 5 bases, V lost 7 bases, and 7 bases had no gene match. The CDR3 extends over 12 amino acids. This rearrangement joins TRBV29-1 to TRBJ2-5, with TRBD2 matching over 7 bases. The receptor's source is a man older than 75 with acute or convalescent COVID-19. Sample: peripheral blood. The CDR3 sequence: CSGRLAGETQYF. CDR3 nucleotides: TGCAGCGGCCGACTAGCTGGGGAGACCCAGTACTTC.